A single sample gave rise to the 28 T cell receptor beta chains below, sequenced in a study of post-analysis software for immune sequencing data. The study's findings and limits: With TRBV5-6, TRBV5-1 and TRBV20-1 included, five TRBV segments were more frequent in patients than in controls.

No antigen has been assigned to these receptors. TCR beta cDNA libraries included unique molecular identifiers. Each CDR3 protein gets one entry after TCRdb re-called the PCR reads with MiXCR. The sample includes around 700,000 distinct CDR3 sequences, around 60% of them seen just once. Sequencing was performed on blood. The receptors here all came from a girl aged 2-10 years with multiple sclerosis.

CDR3 bases: TGTGCCAGTACCGAGACAGGGGCGAATTCACCCCTCCACTTT. Its protein product is CASTETGANSPLHF. The chain employs TRBV12-3 or TRBV12-4 and TRBJ1-6; TRBD1 aligns across 8 bases. This CDR3 contains 14 residues. V shed 9 bases, J shed 7 bases, and the junction held 8 bases outside the gene matches.

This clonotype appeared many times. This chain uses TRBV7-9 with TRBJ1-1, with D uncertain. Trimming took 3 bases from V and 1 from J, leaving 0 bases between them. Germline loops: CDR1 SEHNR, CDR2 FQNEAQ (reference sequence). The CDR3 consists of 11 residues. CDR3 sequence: CASSLNTEAFF. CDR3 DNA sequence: TGTGCCAGCAGCTTGAACACTGAAGCTTTCTTT.

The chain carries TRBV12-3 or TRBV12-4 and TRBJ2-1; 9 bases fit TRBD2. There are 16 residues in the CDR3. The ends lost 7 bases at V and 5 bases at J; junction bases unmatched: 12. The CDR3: CASTPPGGGANNEQFF. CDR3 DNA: TGTGCCAGCACCCCTCCAGGCGGGGGGGCTAACAATGAGCAGTTCTTC.

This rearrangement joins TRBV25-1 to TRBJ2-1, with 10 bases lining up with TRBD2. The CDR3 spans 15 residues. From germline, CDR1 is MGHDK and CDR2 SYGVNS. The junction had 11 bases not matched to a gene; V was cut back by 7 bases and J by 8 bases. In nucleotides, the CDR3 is TGTGCCAGCACCGAACCACGGACTAGCGGCGATGAGCAGTTCTTC. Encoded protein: CASTEPRTSGDEQFF.

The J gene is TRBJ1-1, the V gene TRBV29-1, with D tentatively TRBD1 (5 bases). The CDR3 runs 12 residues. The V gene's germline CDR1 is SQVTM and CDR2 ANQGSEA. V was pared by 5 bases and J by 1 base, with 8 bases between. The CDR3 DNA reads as TGCAGCGTTCGGACACCGAACACTGAAGCTTTCTTT. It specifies CSVRTPNTEAFF.

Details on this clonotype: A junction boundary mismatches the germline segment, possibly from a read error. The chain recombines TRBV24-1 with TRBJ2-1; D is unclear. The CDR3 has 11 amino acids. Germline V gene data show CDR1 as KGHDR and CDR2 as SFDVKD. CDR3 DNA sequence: TGTGCCTCCAGGCAGTTTAATGAGCAGTTCTTC. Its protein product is CASRQFNEQFF.

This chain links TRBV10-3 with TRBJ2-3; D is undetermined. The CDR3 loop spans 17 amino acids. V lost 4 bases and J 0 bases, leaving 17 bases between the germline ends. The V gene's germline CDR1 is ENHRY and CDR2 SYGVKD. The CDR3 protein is CAISADPGRRSTDTQYF. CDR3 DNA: TGTGCCATCAGTGCCGACCCAGGACGCCGCAGCACAGATACGCAGTATTTT.

CDR3 DNA: TGCAGTGCTCTCCAACGGGAGACCCAGTACTTC. It translates to CSALQRETQYF. The chain carries TRBV20-1 and TRBJ2-5; D is unclear. V was cut by 5 bases and J by 5 bases, with 9 bases left in between. The CDR3 consists of 11 residues. From germline, CDR1 is DFQATT and CDR2 SNEGSKA (reference sequence).

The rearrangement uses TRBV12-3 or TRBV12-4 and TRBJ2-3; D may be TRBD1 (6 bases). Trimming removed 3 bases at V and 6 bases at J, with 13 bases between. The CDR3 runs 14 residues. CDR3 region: CASSFGQSVDTQYF. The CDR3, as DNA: TGTGCCAGCAGTTTCGGACAGTCAGTCGATACGCAGTATTTT.

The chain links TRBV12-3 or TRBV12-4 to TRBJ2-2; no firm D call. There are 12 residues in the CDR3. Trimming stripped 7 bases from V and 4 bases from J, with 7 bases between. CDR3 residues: CASKQFTGELFF. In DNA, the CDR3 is TGTGCCAGCAAACAGTTCACCGGGGAGCTGTTTTTT.

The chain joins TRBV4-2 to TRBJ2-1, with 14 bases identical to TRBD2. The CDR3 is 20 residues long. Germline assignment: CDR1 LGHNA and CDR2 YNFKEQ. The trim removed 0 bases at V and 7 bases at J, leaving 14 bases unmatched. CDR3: CASSQDGLPGLAGGQNEQFF. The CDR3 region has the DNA TGTGCCAGCAGCCAAGATGGCCTCCCCGGACTAGCGGGGGGCCAAAATGAGCAGTTCTTC.

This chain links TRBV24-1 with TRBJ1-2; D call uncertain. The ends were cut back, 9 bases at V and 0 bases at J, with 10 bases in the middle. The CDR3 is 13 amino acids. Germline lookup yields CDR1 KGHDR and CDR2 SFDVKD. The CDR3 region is CATAGSPNYGYTF. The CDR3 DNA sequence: TGTGCCACCGCCGGGAGTCCTAACTATGGCTACACCTTC.

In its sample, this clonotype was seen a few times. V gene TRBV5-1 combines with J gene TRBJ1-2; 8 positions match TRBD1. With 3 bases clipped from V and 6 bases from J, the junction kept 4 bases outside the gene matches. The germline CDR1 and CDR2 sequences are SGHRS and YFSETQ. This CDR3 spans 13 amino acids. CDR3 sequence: CASSSDRGNGYTF. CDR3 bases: TGCGCCAGCAGCTCCGACAGGGGAAATGGCTACACCTTC.

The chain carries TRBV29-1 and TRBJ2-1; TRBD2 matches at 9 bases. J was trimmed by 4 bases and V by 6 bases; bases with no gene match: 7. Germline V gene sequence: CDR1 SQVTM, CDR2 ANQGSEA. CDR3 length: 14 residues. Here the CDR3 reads CSVISGRYYNEQFF. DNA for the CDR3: TGCAGCGTGATTAGCGGGAGATATTACAATGAGCAGTTCTTC.

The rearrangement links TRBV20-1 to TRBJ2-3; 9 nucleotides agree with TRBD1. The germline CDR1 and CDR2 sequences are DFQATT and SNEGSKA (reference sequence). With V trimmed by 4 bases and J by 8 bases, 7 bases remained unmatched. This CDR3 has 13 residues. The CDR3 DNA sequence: TGCAGTGCTACAGACAGGGGGTTGGGTACGCAGTATTTT. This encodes CSATDRGLGTQYF.

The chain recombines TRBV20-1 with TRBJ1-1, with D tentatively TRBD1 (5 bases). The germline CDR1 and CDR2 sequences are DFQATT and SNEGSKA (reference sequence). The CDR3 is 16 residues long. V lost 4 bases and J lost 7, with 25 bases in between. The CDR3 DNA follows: TGCAGTGCTACACATTCCGTTTGGGACGGCAGGTTTGAAGCTTTCTTT. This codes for CSATHSVWDGRFEAFF.

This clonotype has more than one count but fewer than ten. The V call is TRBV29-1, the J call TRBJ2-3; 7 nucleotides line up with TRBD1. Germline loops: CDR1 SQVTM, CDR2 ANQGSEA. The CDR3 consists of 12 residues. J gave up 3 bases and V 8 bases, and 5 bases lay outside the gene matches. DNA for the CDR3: TGCAGCTCAAGACAGGGAACAGATACGCAGTATTTT. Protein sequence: CSSRQGTDTQYF.

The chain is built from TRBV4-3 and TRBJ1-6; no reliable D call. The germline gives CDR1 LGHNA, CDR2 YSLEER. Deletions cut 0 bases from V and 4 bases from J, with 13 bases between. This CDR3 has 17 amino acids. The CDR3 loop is CASSQELAAHYNSPLHF. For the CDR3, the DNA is TGCGCCAGCAGCCAAGAATTGGCAGCCCATTATAATTCACCCCTCCACTTT.

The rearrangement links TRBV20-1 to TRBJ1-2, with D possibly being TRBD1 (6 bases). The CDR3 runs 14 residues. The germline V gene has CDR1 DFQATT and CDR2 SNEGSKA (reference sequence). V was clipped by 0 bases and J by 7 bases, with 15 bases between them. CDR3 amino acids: CSARDTGGGVGYTF. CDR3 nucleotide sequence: TGCAGTGCTAGAGATACGGGGGGCGGGGTTGGCTACACCTTC.

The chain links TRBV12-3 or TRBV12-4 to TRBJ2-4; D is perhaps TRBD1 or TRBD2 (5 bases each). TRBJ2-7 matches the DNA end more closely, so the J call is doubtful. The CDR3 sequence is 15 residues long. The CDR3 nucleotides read TGTGCCAGCAGTCCCCACGTCGGGACGGTCTACGAGCAGTACTTC. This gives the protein CASSPHVGTVYEQYF.

CDR3: CASSDGRGRETQYF. The CDR3 DNA sequence: TGTGCCAGCAGTGACGGGCGGGGAAGAGAGACCCAGTACTTC. V usage is TRBV6-1 and J usage is TRBJ2-5, with D possibly TRBD2 on 6 matching bases. With 3 bases removed from V and 4 bases from J, the gap between germline ends came to 12 bases. The CDR3 spans 14 residues. The V gene's germline CDR1 is MNHNS and CDR2 SASEGT.

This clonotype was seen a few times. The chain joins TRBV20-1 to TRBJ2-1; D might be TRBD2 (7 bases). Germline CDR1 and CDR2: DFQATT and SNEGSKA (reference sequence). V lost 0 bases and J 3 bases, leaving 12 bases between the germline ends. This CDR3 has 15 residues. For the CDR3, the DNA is TGCAGTGCTAGAGATGTGAGGGGGGGCTACAATGAGCAGTTCTTC. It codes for CSARDVRGGYNEQFF.

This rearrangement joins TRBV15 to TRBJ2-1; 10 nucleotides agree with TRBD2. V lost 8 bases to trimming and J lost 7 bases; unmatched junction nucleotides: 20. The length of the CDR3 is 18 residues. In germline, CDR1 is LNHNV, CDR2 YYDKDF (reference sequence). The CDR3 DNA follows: TGTGCCACCCGAGGGGAATTGTGGTCGGAGCGGGAGGGGAATGAGCAGTTCTTC. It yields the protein CATRGELWSEREGNEQFF.

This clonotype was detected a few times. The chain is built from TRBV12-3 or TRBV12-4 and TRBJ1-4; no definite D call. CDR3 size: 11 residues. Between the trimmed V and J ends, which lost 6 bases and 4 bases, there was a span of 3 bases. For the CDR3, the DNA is TGTGCCAGCAGGTATAATGAAAAACTGTTTTTT. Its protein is CASRYNEKLFF.

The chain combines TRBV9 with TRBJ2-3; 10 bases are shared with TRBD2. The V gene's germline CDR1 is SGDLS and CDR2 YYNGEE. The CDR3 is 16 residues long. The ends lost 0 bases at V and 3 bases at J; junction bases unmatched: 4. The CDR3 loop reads CASSVVPSGRTDTQYF. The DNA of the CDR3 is TGTGCCAGCAGCGTAGTGCCTAGCGGGAGAACAGATACGCAGTATTTT.

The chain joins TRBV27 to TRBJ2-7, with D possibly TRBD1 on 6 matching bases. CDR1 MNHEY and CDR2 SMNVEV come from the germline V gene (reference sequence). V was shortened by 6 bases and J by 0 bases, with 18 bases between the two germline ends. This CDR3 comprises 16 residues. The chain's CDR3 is CASSGDTTRNSYEQYF. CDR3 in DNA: TGTGCCAGCAGCGGGGACACAACGCGGAACTCCTACGAGCAGTACTTC.

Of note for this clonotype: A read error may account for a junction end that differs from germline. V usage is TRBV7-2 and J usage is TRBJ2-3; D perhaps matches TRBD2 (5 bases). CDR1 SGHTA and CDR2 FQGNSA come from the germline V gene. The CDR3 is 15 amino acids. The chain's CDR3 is CASSLVTGITDTQYF. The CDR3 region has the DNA TGTGCCAGCAGTTTAGTGACGGGAATCACAGATACGCAGTATTTT.

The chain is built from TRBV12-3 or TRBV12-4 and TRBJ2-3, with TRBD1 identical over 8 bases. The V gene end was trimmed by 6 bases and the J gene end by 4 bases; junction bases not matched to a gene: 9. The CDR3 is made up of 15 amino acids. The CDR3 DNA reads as TGTGCCAGCAGCGACAGGGGAAAAAAGTCAGATACGCAGTATTTT. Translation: CASSDRGKKSDTQYF.